The 25 T cell receptor beta chains below all came from one sample that was sequenced in a study of T-cell memory formation after mild COVID-19. TCRdb itself ran the 5' RACE reads through MiXCR, one entry per CDR3 protein. The sample consists of around 130,000 distinct CDR3 sequences, around a sixth of them appearing once. Sequencing was carried out using PBMCs or a T cell subset sorted from them (not recorded which). The receptors derive from an adult woman who had mild COVID-19 (a few samples of this study predate the infection). Cell type and time point are not known.

V is TRBV15 and J is TRBJ2-1; TRBD1 is a possible D gene (6 bases). Germline CDR1 reads LNHNV; CDR2 reads YYDKDF (reference sequence). Trimming shortened V by 3 bases and J by 15 bases, and 18 bases separated the two germline ends. This CDR3 contains 13 residues. CDR3 DNA sequence: TGTGCCACCAGCAGTCAGTTGGGGGCCTTCTCGTTCTTC. The encoded protein is CATSSQLGAFSFF.

The CDR3: CASSLVHGEQYF. The CDR3 bases are TGTGCCAGCAGCTTAGTTCACGGCGAGCAGTACTTC. V and J are TRBV7-9 and TRBJ2-7; D is uncertain. This CDR3 is built from 12 residues. V gave up 1 base and J gave up 6 bases, with 7 bases separating them. From germline, CDR1 is SEHNR and CDR2 FQNEAQ (reference sequence).

This clonotype has more than one count but fewer than ten. This chain uses TRBV2 with TRBJ2-5; 14 nucleotides agree with TRBD2. J lost 5 bases, V lost 6 bases, and 5 bases had no gene match. CDR1 is SNHLY and CDR2 is FYNNEI in the germline V gene. The length of the CDR3 is 15 residues. The CDR3 nucleotides are TGTGCCAGCAGCCCGGGACTAGCGGGAGTCGAGACCCAGTACTTC. It yields the protein CASSPGLAGVETQYF. The entire variable domain, with the rest obtained from reference TRBV2 and TRBJ2-5, is as follows: EPEVTQTPSHQVTQMGQEVILRCVPISNHLYFYWYRQILGQKVEFLVSFYNNEISEKSEIFDDQFSVERPDGSNFTLKIRSTKLEDSAMYFCASSPGLAGVETQYFGPGTRLLVL.

The chain is built from TRBV7-9 and TRBJ2-2, with D unresolved. Trimming pared 5 bases from V and 4 bases from J, leaving 17 bases between. Germline CDR1 and CDR2: SEHNR and FQNEAQ (reference sequence). The CDR3 length is 16 residues. The CDR3 DNA is TGTGCCAGCAGCATAGAGGAAAGAACTATCACCGGGGAGCTGTTTTTT. Encoded protein: CASSIEERTITGELFF.

The chain links TRBV7-8 to TRBJ2-3; tentatively, D is TRBD1 or TRBD2 (5 bases each). V was cut by 0 bases and J by 4 bases, with 5 bases left in between. The germline CDR1 and CDR2 sequences are SGHVS and FQNEAQ. This CDR3 comprises 13 residues. CDR3 in amino acids: CASSLAGPDTQYF. CDR3 nucleotides: TGTGCCAGCAGCTTAGCGGGACCAGATACGCAGTATTTT.

V usage is TRBV9 and J usage is TRBJ1-2; D may be TRBD1 (6 bases). Germline assignment: CDR1 SGDLS and CDR2 YYNGEE. V lost 4 bases and J 8 bases, leaving 21 bases between the germline ends. The CDR3 loop spans 15 amino acids. CDR3 nucleotide sequence: TGTGCCAGCAGCCCACAGGGCGGACCCGGAGGGGGCTACACCTTC. It codes for CASSPQGGPGGGYTF.

The chain has TRBV7-9 and TRBJ2-5, with TRBD2 as a possible D gene (5 bases). V was shortened by 8 bases and J by 7 bases, with 20 bases between the two germline ends. The CDR3 runs 14 residues. Looked up from germline, CDR1 is SEHNR and CDR2 is FQNEAQ (reference sequence). DNA of the CDR3: TGTGCCAGCTGGGCTGGGAGCGCCCAGAGGACCCAGTACTTC. Amino acid sequence: CASWAGSAQRTQYF.

The sample holds a few counts of this clonotype. The chain recombines TRBV21-1 with TRBJ1-2; TRBD1, as called in the table, went unchecked against the DNA. TRBV21-1 is noted as a pseudogene. The CDR3 totals 15 residues. CDR3 bases: TGTGCCAGCAGCAAAAGCCTGGGGCAGAACTATGGCTACACCTTC. It translates to CASSKSLGQNYGYTF.

The V call is TRBV29-1, the J call TRBJ1-2; D unresolved. There are 12 residues in the CDR3. The germline V and J ends were trimmed by 2 bases and 8 bases, with 12 bases remaining between them. From germline, CDR1 is SQVTM and CDR2 ANQGSEA. CDR3 nucleotide sequence: TGCAGCGTTGAATCGTCAGGTGGAGGCTACACCTTC. Translated: CSVESSGGGYTF.

This clonotype has a handful of counts. CDR3: CASSYWQGSYGYTF. DNA of the CDR3: TGTGCCAGCAGTTACTGGCAGGGCAGCTATGGCTACACCTTC. The chain recombines TRBV6-2 or TRBV6-3 with TRBJ1-2, with TRBD1 as a possible D gene (5 bases). Between the trimmed V and J ends, which lost 1 base and 4 bases, there was a span of 10 bases. Germline V gene data show CDR1 as MNHEY and CDR2 as SVGEGT. The CDR3 is made up of 14 amino acids.

This clonotype was detected a few times. Germline and junction disagree at one end, which may indicate a read error. This rearrangement joins TRBV13 to TRBJ2-4, with 9 bases matching TRBD2. This CDR3 spans 14 amino acids. CDR1 is PRHDT, CDR2 FYEKMQ, per germline (reference sequence). In DNA, the CDR3 is TGTGCCAGCAGCCGTGGCGGTAGCGGGGGTTTAAAATTTTTC. It codes for CASSRGGSGGLKFF.

This clonotype has a count of ten or more. V is TRBV7-9 and J is TRBJ2-1, with 8 bases aligning to TRBD1. The CDR3 is 13 amino acids. Germline assignment: CDR1 SEHNR and CDR2 FQNEAQ (reference sequence). V gave up 6 bases and J gave up 3 bases; unmatched junction bases: 1. The CDR3 nucleotides read TGTGCCAGCAGTGGACAGGGCTACAATGAGCAGTTCTTC. Protein: CASSGQGYNEQFF.

This clonotype appeared a few times. The chain is built from TRBV11-2 and TRBJ2-1; 7 nucleotides align to TRBD2. Germline CDR1 is SGHAT and CDR2 is FQNNGV. The CDR3 is 14 residues long. J lost 9 bases, V lost 4 bases, and 9 bases had no gene match. The chain's CDR3 is CASSSGLVGGEQFF. The CDR3 DNA follows: TGTGCCAGCAGCTCAGGACTAGTCGGAGGTGAGCAGTTCTTC.

This clonotype was detected a few times. The chain is built from TRBV20-1 and TRBJ2-1, with TRBD2 identical over 11 bases. The germline gives CDR1 DFQATT, CDR2 SNEGSKA (reference sequence). The CDR3 runs to 17 residues. V shed 2 bases, J shed 10 bases, and the junction held 16 bases outside the gene matches. CDR3 residues: CSARSLALAGGILEQFF. For the CDR3, the DNA is TGCAGTGCTAGATCTCTTGCTTTAGCGGGGGGGATCTTGGAGCAGTTCTTC.

This clonotype occurred a few times. The rearrangement links TRBV7-6 to TRBJ2-7; TRBD1 might be the D (6 bases). Germline CDR1 is SGHVS and CDR2 is FNYEAQ. V gave up 4 bases and J gave up 4 bases, with 20 bases separating them. The CDR3 sequence is 16 residues long. The CDR3 loop is CASSSAGQRRGYEQYF. CDR3 coding DNA: TGTGCCAGCAGCTCCGCCGGACAGCGAAGGGGATACGAGCAGTACTTC. Supplemented by reference TRBV7-6 and TRBJ2-7, the full variable domain reads GAGVSQSPRYKVTKRGQDVALRCDPISGHVSLYWYRQALGQGPEFLTYFNYEAQQDKSGLPNDRFSAERPEGSISTLTIQRTEQRDSAMYRCASSSAGQRRGYEQYFGPGTRLTVT.

In its sample, this clonotype was seen many times. This rearrangement joins TRBV5-1 to TRBJ2-1; weak D call: TRBD1 (7 bases). Trimming pared 0 bases from V and 0 bases from J, leaving 13 bases between. Looked up from germline, CDR1 is SGHRS and CDR2 is YFSETQ. The CDR3 length is 17 residues. The CDR3 here is CASSLAQGGRSYNEQFF. The CDR3 DNA reads as TGCGCCAGCAGCTTGGCCCAGGGGGGCCGCTCCTACAATGAGCAGTTCTTC.

This clonotype was counted a few times. The chain links TRBV4-3 to TRBJ1-1; 7 nucleotides match TRBD1. The CDR3 is 18 residues long. Losses at the gene ends were 3 bases for V and 2 bases for J; bases not matched to a gene: 15. The germline V gene has CDR1 LGHNA and CDR2 YSLEER. CDR3 DNA sequence: TGCGCCAGCAGCCAGGGATTTATAACAGGGGCGGAAAACACTGAAGCTTTCTTT. It yields the protein CASSQGFITGAENTEAFF.

The V gene is TRBV7-6, the J gene TRBJ2-3, with D possibly matching TRBD2 (5 bases). Deletions cut 3 bases from V and 3 bases from J, with 13 bases between. This CDR3 is 15 amino acids long. Germline V gene data show CDR1 as SGHVS and CDR2 as FNYEAQ. The CDR3 DNA sequence: TGTGCCAGCAGCTTGCTGGGGAGCCGGACAGATACGCAGTATTTT. Amino acid sequence: CASSLLGSRTDTQYF.

This clonotype was seen only a few times. The rearrangement uses TRBV18 and TRBJ2-3; 11 nucleotides agree with TRBD2. The CDR3 is 16 amino acids. Germline V gene lookup returns CDR1 KGHSH and CDR2 LQKENI. V lost 4 bases and J lost 2; bases outside the gene matches: 5. CDR3 loop: CASSLGTSGNTDTQYF. CDR3 coding DNA: TGTGCCAGCTCACTAGGGACTAGCGGAAACACAGATACGCAGTATTTT. Full variable domain (outside the CDR3, taken from reference TRBV18 and TRBJ2-3): NAGVMQNPRHLVRRRGQEARLRCSPMKGHSHVYWYRQLPEEGLKFMVYLQKENIIDESGMPKERFSAEFPKEGPSILRIQQVVRGDSAAYFCASSLGTSGNTDTQYFGPGTRLTVL.

This clonotype was picked up a small number of times. The V call is TRBV6-6, the J call TRBJ2-7; D unclear. From germline, CDR1 is MNHNY and CDR2 SVGAGI (reference sequence). This CDR3 has 13 amino acids. V shed 0 bases and J shed 6 bases, with 9 bases lying between them. The CDR3 is CASSYSVLGEQYF. In nucleotides, the CDR3 is TGTGCCAGCAGTTACTCGGTTTTGGGCGAGCAGTACTTC.

This clonotype was seen a few times. This chain joins TRBV7-2 and TRBJ2-6, with D perhaps TRBD1 (5 bases). The germline V gene has CDR1 SGHTA and CDR2 FQGNSA. The CDR3 runs to 15 residues. V was trimmed by 9 bases and J by 0 bases, leaving 12 bases between them. CDR3 in amino acids: CASTGISSGANVLTF. The CDR3 nucleotides read TGTGCCAGTACAGGCATAAGCTCTGGGGCCAACGTCCTGACTTTC.

This clonotype came up once. CDR3: CASSLVKETQYF. The CDR3 nucleotides are TGTGCCAGCAGCTTGGTCAAAGAGACCCAGTACTTC. This sequence joins TRBV5-6 and TRBJ2-5; D not certain. V lost 0 bases and J 3 bases, leaving 3 bases between the germline ends. The germline V gene encodes CDR1 SGHDT and CDR2 YYEEEE. This CDR3 spans 12 amino acids. The variable domain in full, completed from reference TRBV5-6 and TRBJ2-5, reads DAGVTQSPTHLIKTRGQQVTLRCSPKSGHDTVSWYQQALGQGPQFIFQYYEEEERQRGNFPDRFSGHQFPNYSSELNVNALLLGDSALYLCASSLVKETQYFGPGTRLLVL.

This chain connects TRBV5-1 to TRBJ1-2, with 9 bases matching TRBD1. Germline V gene lookup returns CDR1 SGHRS and CDR2 YFSETQ. CDR3 size: 14 residues. V lost 4 bases to trimming and J lost 4 bases; unmatched junction nucleotides: 5. CDR3 sequence: CASSRGQGPYGYTF. CDR3 DNA sequence: TGCGCCAGCAGCAGGGGACAGGGCCCCTATGGCTACACCTTC. Filled out from reference TRBV5-1 and TRBJ1-2, the complete variable domain reads KAGVTQTPRYLIKTRGQQVTLSCSPISGHRSVSWYQQTPGQGLQFLFEYFSETQRNKGNFPGRFSGRQFSNSRSEMNVSTLELGDSALYLCASSRGQGPYGYTFGSGTRLTVV.

This clonotype appeared a few times. V is TRBV7-2 and J is TRBJ2-7; TRBD1 aligns across 7 bases. The CDR3 has 14 residues. Germline V gives CDR1 SGHTA, CDR2 FQGNSA. V lost 5 bases and J lost 4; bases outside the gene matches: 8. The CDR3 DNA reads TGTGCCAGCAGCCCGCCGGGACAGATATACGAGCAGTACTTC. Its translation: CASSPPGQIYEQYF.

V usage is TRBV7-8 and J usage is TRBJ2-7; perhaps D is TRBD1 or TRBD2 (5 bases each). Germline V gives CDR1 SGHVS, CDR2 FQNEAQ. Trimming cost V 5 bases and J 0 bases, with 11 bases left between them. The CDR3 is 14 residues long. CDR3 nucleotide sequence: TGTGCCAGCAGCGGGGGTTCGAGCTCCTACGAGCAGTACTTC. This translates into CASSGGSSSYEQYF.